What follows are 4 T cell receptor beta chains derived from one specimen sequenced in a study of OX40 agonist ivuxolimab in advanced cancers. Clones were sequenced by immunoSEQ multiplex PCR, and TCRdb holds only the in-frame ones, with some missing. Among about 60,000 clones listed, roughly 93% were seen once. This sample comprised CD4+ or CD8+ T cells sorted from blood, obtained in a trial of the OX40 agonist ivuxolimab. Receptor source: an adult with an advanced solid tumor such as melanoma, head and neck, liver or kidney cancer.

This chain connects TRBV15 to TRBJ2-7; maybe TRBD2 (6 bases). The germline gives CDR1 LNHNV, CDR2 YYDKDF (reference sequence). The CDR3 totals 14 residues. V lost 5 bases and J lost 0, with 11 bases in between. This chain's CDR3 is CATSAGSSSYEQYF. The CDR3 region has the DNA TGTGCCACCAGCGCGGGGTCCAGCTCCTACGAGCAGTACTTC.

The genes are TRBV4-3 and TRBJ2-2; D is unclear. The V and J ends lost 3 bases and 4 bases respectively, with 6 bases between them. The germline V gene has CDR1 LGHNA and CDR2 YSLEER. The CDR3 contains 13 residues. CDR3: CASSHAFTGELFF. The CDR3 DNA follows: TGCGCCAGCAGCCACGCATTCACCGGGGAGCTGTTTTTT.

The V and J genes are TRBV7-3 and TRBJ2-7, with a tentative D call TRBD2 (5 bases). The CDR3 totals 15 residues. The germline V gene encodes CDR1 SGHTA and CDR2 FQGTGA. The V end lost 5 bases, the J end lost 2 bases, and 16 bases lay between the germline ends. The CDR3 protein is CASSPFGSGPYEQYF. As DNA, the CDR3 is TGTGCCAGCAGCCCCTTTGGGAGCGGCCCCTACGAGCAGTACTTC.

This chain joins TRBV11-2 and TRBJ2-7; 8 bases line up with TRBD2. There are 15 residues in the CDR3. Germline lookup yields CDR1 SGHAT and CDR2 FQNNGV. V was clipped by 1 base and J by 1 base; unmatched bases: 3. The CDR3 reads CASSLVSGSSYEQYF. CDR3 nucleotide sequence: TGTGCCAGCAGCTTAGTAAGCGGGAGTTCCTACGAGCAGTACTTC.